This entry lists 7 T cell receptor beta chains sequenced from one sample in a study of identifying expanded T cells in peripheral blood. Repertoires were generated with immunoSEQ multiplex PCR, while TCRdb's copy carries only in-frame clones and drops some. The sample has 90,000 or so clones, approximately 90% seen once. What was sequenced was blood. The receptors originated from a person aged 18-70 years in good health.

The chain couples TRBV12-5 to TRBJ1-3; D not certain. The CDR3 length is 12 residues. Trimming took off 8 bases at V and 0 bases at J, with 5 bases between the two ends. The germline V gene encodes CDR1 LGHNT and CDR2 FRNRAP. CDR3 protein: CASLASGNTIYF. The CDR3 coding sequence is TGTGCTAGTCTAGCCTCTGGAAACACCATATATTTT.

The rearrangement joins TRBV6-5 to TRBJ1-6; no clear D. Germline CDR1 is MNHEY and CDR2 is SVGAGI. V was shortened by 0 bases and J by 8 bases, with 14 bases between the two germline ends. This CDR3 is built from 16 residues. CDR3 bases: TGTGCCAGCAGTTACTCAGGTTCCCGAATCGATTCACCCCTCCACTTT. This translates into CASSYSGSRIDSPLHF.

A few counts support this clone. This chain joins TRBV4-2 and TRBJ1-6; TRBD1 agrees at 7 bases. The germline V gene has CDR1 LGHNA and CDR2 YNFKEQ. V dropped 0 bases and J dropped 7; count of bases not matched to a gene: 6. The CDR3 consists of 16 residues. CDR3 in DNA: TGTGCCAGCAGCCAAGATTATGACAGGGCCAATTCACCCCTCCACTTT. Its protein is CASSQDYDRANSPLHF.

V and J are TRBV5-6 and TRBJ2-5; D is perhaps TRBD1 (6 bases). Trimming shortened V by 4 bases and J by 1 base, and 17 bases separated the two germline ends. The germline V gene encodes CDR1 SGHDT and CDR2 YYEEEE. The CDR3 is 16 amino acids. CDR3 sequence (DNA): TGTGCCAGCAGCCCTACAGGGATTAGGGTCCAAGAGACCCAGTACTTC. This codes for CASSPTGIRVQETQYF.

The CDR3 sequence: CAISGGKSSYEQYF. The CDR3 DNA is TGCGCCATCTCAGGGGGCAAGAGCTCCTACGAGCAGTACTTC. This chain connects TRBV5-1 to TRBJ2-7; TRBD1 agrees at 8 bases. The V gene end was trimmed by 9 bases and the J gene end by 0 bases; junction bases not matched to a gene: 8. Per the germline V gene, CDR1 is SGHRS and CDR2 is YFSETQ. This CDR3 is 14 amino acids long.

The chain joins TRBV20-1 to TRBJ2-7; D not certain. The germline V gene has CDR1 DFQATT and CDR2 SNEGSKA (reference sequence). The V end lost 7 bases, the J end lost 5 bases, and 3 bases lay between the germline ends. This CDR3 comprises 8 residues. The CDR3 DNA sequence: TGCAGTGTAGACGAGCAGTACTTC. Protein: CSVDEQYF.

The rearrangement links TRBV27 to TRBJ1-6; maybe TRBD1 (6 bases). Trimming shortened V by 4 bases and J by 2 bases, and 6 bases separated the two germline ends. There are 14 residues in the CDR3. CDR1 MNHEY and CDR2 SMNVEV come from the germline V gene (reference sequence). This CDR3 is CASSWTAYNSPLHF. The CDR3, as DNA: TGTGCCAGCAGTTGGACAGCCTATAATTCACCCCTCCACTTT.